Below, 6 T cell receptor beta chains from the same sample are listed, as sequenced in a study of T cells after yellow fever vaccination. TCRdb analysed the 5' RACE reads with MiXCR anew, one entry per CDR3 protein. Among just over 300,000 distinct CDR3 sequences listed, about 3.5% were seen once. The sample in question was PBMCs, obtained on the day of the yellow fever booster vaccination. The receptors here all came from a man aged 18 to 29 who received the YFV17D yellow fever vaccine.

This chain links TRBV10-2 with TRBJ2-7; 9 bases are a match to TRBD1. Trimming at V came to 8 bases and at J to 0 bases, leaving 8 bases not matched to a gene. Germline V gene lookup returns CDR1 WSHSY and CDR2 SAAADI. The CDR3 loop spans 15 amino acids. The DNA of the CDR3 is TGCGCCAGCTCGCGGTACAGGGGGCCCTCCTACGAGCAGTACTTC. Amino acid sequence: CASSRYRGPSYEQYF.

This rearrangement joins TRBV7-3 to TRBJ2-7; no definite D call. Trimming took 3 bases from V and 3 from J, leaving 9 bases between them. The CDR3 runs to 13 residues. The germline CDR1 and CDR2 sequences are SGHTA and FQGTGA. The CDR3 loop is CASSFRPSYEQYF. CDR3 bases: TGTGCCAGCAGCTTCAGACCGAGCTACGAGCAGTACTTC.

This rearrangement joins TRBV29-1 to TRBJ1-1, with D hard to call. Trimming removed 2 bases from V and 0 bases from J, with 10 bases in between. CDR3 length equals 14 residues. Germline assignment: CDR1 SQVTM and CDR2 ANQGSEA. The CDR3, as DNA: TGCAGCGTTGAACCCCCAGGAGTGAACACTGAAGCTTTCTTT. Its translation is CSVEPPGVNTEAFF.

This clonotype was picked up many times. V is TRBV3-1 and J is TRBJ2-5; either TRBD1 or TRBD2 may supply D (5 bases each). Trimming removed 0 bases from V and 5 bases from J, with 10 bases in between. Germline-derived CDR1 and CDR2 are LGHDT and YNNKEL (reference sequence). The CDR3 length is 14 residues. CDR3 amino acids: CASSQDLAGETQYF. Written as DNA, the CDR3 is TGTGCCAGCAGCCAAGATCTAGCAGGGGAGACCCAGTACTTC.

CDR3 nucleotides: TGTGCCAGCAAGGGGACAGGACCTGATACGCAGTATTTT. Amino acid sequence: CASKGTGPDTQYF. This chain connects TRBV6-5 to TRBJ2-3; TRBD1 agrees at 8 bases. V lost 7 bases and J lost 6; bases outside the gene matches: 6. In germline, CDR1 is MNHEY, CDR2 SVGAGI. This CDR3 is built from 13 residues.

This chain links TRBV7-2 with TRBJ2-5, with 8 bases that match TRBD2. The CDR3 is 15 amino acids. Germline values: CDR1 SGHTA, CDR2 FQGNSA. Trimming at V came to 5 bases and at J to 5 bases, leaving 10 bases not matched to a gene. The CDR3, as DNA: TGTGCCAGCAGCCCCTGGGTAGCGGGGAGGGAGACCCAGTACTTC. This codes for CASSPWVAGRETQYF.